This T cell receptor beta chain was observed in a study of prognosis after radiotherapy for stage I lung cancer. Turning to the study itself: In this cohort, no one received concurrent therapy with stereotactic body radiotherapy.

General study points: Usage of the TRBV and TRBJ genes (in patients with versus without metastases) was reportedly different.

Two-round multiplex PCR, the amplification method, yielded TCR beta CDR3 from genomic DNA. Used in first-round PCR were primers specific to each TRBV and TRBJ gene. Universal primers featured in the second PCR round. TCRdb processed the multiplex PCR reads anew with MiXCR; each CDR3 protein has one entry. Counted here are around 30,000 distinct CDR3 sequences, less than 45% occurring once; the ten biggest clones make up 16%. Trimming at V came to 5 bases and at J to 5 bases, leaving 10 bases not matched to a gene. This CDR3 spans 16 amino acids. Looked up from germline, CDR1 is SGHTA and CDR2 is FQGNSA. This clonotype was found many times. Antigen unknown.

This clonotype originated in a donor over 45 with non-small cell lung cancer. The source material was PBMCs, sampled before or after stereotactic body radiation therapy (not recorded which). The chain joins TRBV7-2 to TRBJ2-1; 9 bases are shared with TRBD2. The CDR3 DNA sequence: TGTGCCAGCAGCCACCGACTGGCGGGGGGGCACAATGAGCAGTTCTTC. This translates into CASSHRLAGGHNEQFF.